The rows below give T cell receptor beta chains drawn from one sample of a study of beta chain features in type 1 diabetes. The data were produced by immunoSEQ multiplex PCR, yet TCRdb's version contains in-frame clones alone and is incomplete. The sample lists hundreds of thousands of clones; around 15% were seen once. The specimen was naive CD4+ T cells from blood. These receptor sequences come from a man aged 18 to 30 with type 1 diabetes. Each CDR3 is given with its conserved first and last residue. A D gene is named only where the DNA matches it firmly. The size field is filled for only some rows; it gives once, few, many or a size class.

TRBJ2-3,NA,NA,TRBV30,CASGVPDTQYF,TGTGCTTCGGGGGTGCCAGATACGCAGTATTTT
TRBJ1-5,NA,few,TRBV6-6,CASSYPPGYGNQPQHF,TGTGCCAGCAGTTACCCCCCGGGGTACGGCAATCAGCCCCAGCATTTT
TRBJ2-7,TRBD2,few,TRBV15,CATSSPTSGSGYEQYF,TGTGCCACCAGCAGTCCCACAAGCGGGAGTGGGTACGAGCAGTACTTC
TRBJ2-6,NA,NA,TRBV5-4,CASSQWLASGANVLTF,TGTGCCAGCAGCCAGTGGTTAGCGTCTGGGGCCAACGTCCTGACTTTC
TRBJ2-5,TRBD2,NA,TRBV29-1,CSAGAGGLGGETQYF,TGCAGCGCCGGAGCGGGAGGCCTAGGTGGGGAGACCCAGTACTTC
TRBJ1-3,TRBD1,NA,TRBV18,CASSLAGTGSGNTIYF,TGTGCCAGCTCACTCGCCGGGACAGGCTCTGGAAACACCATATATTTT
TRBJ2-1,NA,NA,TRBV27,CASSLLARAGEQFF,TGTGCCAGCAGTTTACTTGCTAGGGCCGGTGAGCAGTTCTTC
TRBJ2-7,TRBD2,few,TRBV29-1,CSGTSASYEQYF,TGCAGCGGGACTAGCGCCTCCTACGAGCAGTACTTC
TRBJ2-1,NA,few,TRBV5-1,CASSPWDRGGSYNEQFF,TGCGCCAGCAGCCCGTGGGACAGAGGAGGGTCCTACAATGAGCAGTTCTTC
TRBJ2-7,NA,NA,TRBV4-3,CASSLSGTSYEQYF,TGCGCCAGCAGCCTTTCGGGGACATCCTACGAGCAGTACTTC
TRBJ1-1,NA,NA,TRBV5-1,CASSGTEGTEAFF,TGCGCCAGCAGCGGTACAGAGGGCACTGAAGCTTTCTTT
TRBJ2-7,NA,NA,TRBV25-1,CASSEYGNSYEQYF,TGTGCCAGCAGTGAATACGGCAACTCCTACGAGCAGTACTTC
TRBJ1-1,NA,NA,TRBV2,CASRLTQGNTEAFF,TGTGCCAGCAGGCTTACACAGGGGAACACTGAAGCTTTCTTT
TRBJ2-6,TRBD1,few,TRBV5-4,CASSLEGTGWANVLTF,TGTGCCAGCAGCTTGGAAGGGACAGGGTGGGCCAACGTCCTGACTTTC
TRBJ1-1,TRBD1,few,TRBV7-9,CASRKRQGQNTEAFF,TGTGCCAGCAGAAAGCGACAGGGTCAAAACACTGAAGCTTTCTTT
TRBJ2-3,TRBD2,NA,TRBV5-1,CASSSTSGTDTQYF,TGCGCCAGCAGCTCGACTAGCGGGACGGATACGCAGTATTTT
TRBJ2-7,NA,NA,TRBV19,CASSRDRIYEQYF,TGTGCCAGTAGCCGAGACAGGATCTACGAGCAGTACTTC
TRBJ2-1,NA,few,TRBV6-4,CASSERASAYNEQFF,TGTGCCAGCAGTGAGAGGGCTAGCGCCTACAATGAGCAGTTCTTC
TRBJ2-3,NA,NA,TRBV10-3,CAISGLRGNGTDTQYF,TGTGCCATCAGTGGTCTTCGCGGGAACGGCACAGATACGCAGTATTTT
TRBJ1-6,TRBD1,NA,TRBV4-2,CASSHRDSSSYNSPLHF,TGTGCCAGCAGCCATAGGGACAGCAGCTCCTATAATTCACCCCTCCACTTT
TRBJ2-1,NA,NA,TRBV4-1,CAHTYSYNEQFF,TGCGCCCACACCTACTCCTACAATGAGCAGTTCTTC
TRBJ2-1,TRBD2,few,TRBV6-1,CASSEFSTSGSYNEQFF,TGTGCCAGCAGTGAATTCTCGACTAGCGGCTCCTACAATGAGCAGTTCTTC
TRBJ2-6,TRBD1,NA,TRBV11-1,CASSAGPGQASGANVLTF,TGTGCCAGCAGCGCAGGGCCCGGACAGGCCTCTGGGGCCAACGTCCTGACTTTC
TRBJ2-7,NA,few,TRBV5-1,CASSQMTGTATYEQYF,TGCGCCAGCAGCCAGATGACCGGGACCGCTACCTACGAGCAGTACTTC
TRBJ2-3,NA,few,TRBV7-2,CASTSQIGNADTQYF,TGTGCCAGCACCTCCCAAATCGGGAATGCAGATACGCAGTATTTT
TRBJ1-1,NA,NA,TRBV7-9,CASSPTGMNTEAFF,TGTGCCAGCAGCCCTACAGGGATGAACACTGAAGCTTTCTTT
TRBJ1-1,TRBD1,NA,TRBV27,CATQAPDRMNTEAFF,TGTGCCACCCAGGCACCGGACAGGATGAACACTGAAGCTTTCTTT
TRBJ2-5,NA,NA,TRBV6-1,CASSEEYGRRHF,TGTGCCAGCAGTGAAGAGTATGGTAGAAGACACTTC
TRBJ2-3,TRBD1,NA,TRBV30,CAWAGGGITDTQYF,TGTGCCTGGGCAGGGGGCGGTATCACAGATACGCAGTATTTT